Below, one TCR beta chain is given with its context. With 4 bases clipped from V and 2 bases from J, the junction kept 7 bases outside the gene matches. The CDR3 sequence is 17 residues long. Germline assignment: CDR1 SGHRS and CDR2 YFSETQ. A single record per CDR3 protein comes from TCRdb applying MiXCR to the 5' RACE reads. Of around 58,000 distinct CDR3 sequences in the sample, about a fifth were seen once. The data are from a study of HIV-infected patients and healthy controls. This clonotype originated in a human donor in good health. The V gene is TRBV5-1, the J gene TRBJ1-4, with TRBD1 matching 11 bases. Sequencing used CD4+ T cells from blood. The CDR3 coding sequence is TGCGCCAGCAGCCTGAGGACAGGGGGCGGCACTAATGAAAAACTGTTTTTT. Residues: CASSLRTGGGTNEKLFF.